The 28 T cell receptor beta chains given below trace back to one sample, sequenced in a study of cytomegalovirus exposure and HLA in healthy donors. This table comes from immunoSEQ multiplex PCR, and its TCRdb copy is limited to in-frame clones, with some not included. The repertoire holds 120,000 to 150,000 clones, with roughly nine tenths as singletons. The material sequenced was PBMCs. These receptor sequences come from a man younger than 30 in good health and CMV-seronegative.

The chain uses TRBV13 and TRBJ2-3; 9 bases are a match to TRBD2. CDR3 length: 16 residues. The trim removed 5 bases at V and 4 bases at J, leaving 10 bases unmatched. Germline V gene lookup returns CDR1 PRHDT and CDR2 FYEKMQ (reference sequence). This CDR3 reads CASSLLLAGVSDTQYF. CDR3 DNA sequence: TGTGCCAGCAGCCTACTACTAGCGGGTGTGTCAGATACGCAGTATTTT.

This chain links TRBV2 with TRBJ1-3; TRBD1 agrees at 9 bases. Germline-derived CDR1 and CDR2 are SNHLY and FYNNEI. The V gene end was trimmed by 6 bases and the J gene end by 4 bases; junction bases not matched to a gene: 7. CDR3 length: 15 amino acids. The CDR3 loop reads CASRSGTGPGNTIYF. CDR3 in DNA: TGTGCCAGCAGGTCGGGGACAGGGCCCGGAAACACCATATATTTT.

CDR3 nucleotides: TGCGCCAGCAGCCACGCCGTGCTAGCGGGAGGGCACAATGAGCAGTTCTTC. Translation gives CASSHAVLAGGHNEQFF. The chain links TRBV4-1 to TRBJ2-1; 12 nucleotides agree with TRBD2. CDR1 MGHRA and CDR2 YSYEKL come from the germline V gene. The CDR3 is 17 residues long. The V gene end was trimmed by 3 bases and the J gene end by 5 bases; junction bases not matched to a gene: 8.

The chain employs TRBV15 and TRBJ1-4; perhaps TRBD1 as D (5 bases). The V and J ends lost 3 bases and 0 bases respectively, with 8 bases between them. The CDR3 is 15 amino acids. Germline values: CDR1 LNHNV, CDR2 YYDKDF (reference sequence). In DNA, the CDR3 is TGTGCCACCAGCAGGAGACAGTCAACTAATGAAAAACTGTTTTTT. Amino acids: CATSRRQSTNEKLFF.

As to this clone: A junction end diverges from the germline sequence, so it may reflect a read error. The chain is built from TRBV19 and TRBJ2-7; 7 bases are shared with TRBD1. Germline V gives CDR1 LNHDA, CDR2 SQIVND (reference sequence). The CDR3 is made up of 10 amino acids. DNA for the CDR3: TGTGCCAGTAGTAGGACAGGAGGTCCCTTC. As protein: CASSRTGGPF.

The CDR3 sequence: CASSLVGQGLPDTQYF. CDR3 in DNA: TGTGCCAGCAGTTTAGTGGGACAGGGTTTACCAGATACGCAGTATTTT. This chain joins TRBV27 and TRBJ2-3; TRBD1 agrees at 9 bases. With V trimmed by 2 bases and J by 4 bases, 7 bases remained unmatched. CDR1 is MNHEY and CDR2 is SMNVEV in the germline V gene (reference sequence). The CDR3 extends over 16 amino acids.

The chain couples TRBV27 to TRBJ2-7, with D possibly being TRBD2 (6 bases). The length of the CDR3 is 14 residues. Trimming cost V 6 bases and J 1 base, with 13 bases left between them. Per germline, CDR1 MNHEY and CDR2 SMNVEV (reference sequence). The CDR3 nucleotides read TGTGCCAGCAGACCCAGGGAGGAGTCCTACGAGCAGTACTTC. Its translation: CASRPREESYEQYF.

In its sample, this clone was seen a few times. The same CDR3 also results from other DNA sequences found in this sample. The J gene is TRBJ2-7, the V gene TRBV9, with D possibly matching TRBD2 (6 bases). V was cut by 4 bases and J by 3 bases, with 14 bases left in between. The CDR3 totals 14 residues. Germline values: CDR1 SGDLS, CDR2 YYNGEE. CDR3 region: CASSPRGVGYEQYF. Here the CDR3 DNA reads TGTGCCAGCAGCCCCCGCGGGGTGGGCTACGAGCAGTACTTC.

V usage is TRBV11-3 and J usage is TRBJ2-1, with 9 nucleotides matching TRBD1. The CDR3 is made up of 15 amino acids. Trimming cost V 1 base and J 5 bases; bases outside gene matches: 3. Per germline, CDR1 SGHNT and CDR2 YENEEA. As DNA, the CDR3 is TGTGCCAGCAGCTTAGGGACAGGGGTCGACAATGAGCAGTTCTTC. As protein: CASSLGTGVDNEQFF.

The V and J genes are TRBV6-6 and TRBJ1-5; TRBD1 matches 11 bases. Germline V gene lookup returns CDR1 MNHNY and CDR2 SVGAGI (reference sequence). This CDR3 region has 16 residues. Losses at the gene ends were 4 bases for V and 6 bases for J; bases not matched to a gene: 8. As DNA, the CDR3 is TGTGCCAGCAGTTCCCCGGGACAGGGGGAGGGTCAGCCCCAGCATTTT. Its translation: CASSSPGQGEGQPQHF.

CDR3 sequence reads: CASSPQQGAGNTIYF. Written as DNA, the CDR3 is TGTGCCAGCAGCCCCCAACAGGGAGCTGGAAACACCATATATTTT. The V call is TRBV9, the J call TRBJ1-3; tentatively, D is TRBD1 (6 bases). Germline lookup yields CDR1 SGDLS and CDR2 YYNGEE. V shed 4 bases and J shed 2 bases, with 13 bases lying between them. The CDR3 totals 15 residues.

This clone was observed a few times. Other DNA sequences from this sample encode an identical CDR3 as well. The chain recombines TRBV9 with TRBJ2-7; the match to TRBD1 covers 7 bases. V was pared by 0 bases and J by 2 bases, with 2 bases of the junction left unmatched. Germline V gene sequence: CDR1 SGDLS, CDR2 YYNGEE. The CDR3 is 14 amino acids. CDR3 DNA: TGTGCCAGCAGCGTAGGTCAGGGGGCCTACGAGCAGTACTTC. Translation gives CASSVGQGAYEQYF.

The gene calls are TRBV5-5 and TRBJ2-7, with 8 bases aligning to TRBD2. The CDR3 sequence is 16 residues long. Germline V lookup: CDR1 SGHKS, CDR2 YYEKEE (reference sequence). The J segment lost 2 bases and the V segment lost 0 bases, leaving 7 bases of the junction unmatched. Written as DNA, the CDR3 is TGTGCCAGCAGCTTGGAATATTCTAGCGGGCCCTACGAGCAGTACTTC. Residues: CASSLEYSSGPYEQYF.

This clone has only one observation. V is TRBV6-1 and J is TRBJ1-1, with D unresolved. Trimming cost V 2 bases and J 6 bases, with 16 bases left between them. The CDR3 spans 15 residues. The germline CDR1 and CDR2 sequences are MNHNS and SASEGT. CDR3 bases: TGTGCCAGCAGTGAAATTGTTAGGACTAGGCCTGAAGCTTTCTTT. Translation: CASSEIVRTRPEAFF.

The chain uses TRBV18 and TRBJ2-7; 9 bases fit TRBD1. V lost 0 bases to trimming and J lost 5 bases; unmatched junction nucleotides: 8. The CDR3 length is 16 residues. Per germline, CDR1 KGHSH and CDR2 LQKENI. CDR3 region: CASSPPGQGVLDEQYF. The CDR3 region has the DNA TGTGCCAGCTCACCACCGGGACAGGGTGTATTGGACGAGCAGTACTTC.

V usage is TRBV11-2 and J usage is TRBJ2-3, with D tentatively TRBD1 (5 bases). CDR1 and CDR2 (germline): SGHAT, FQNNGV. CDR3 size: 15 residues. V dropped 5 bases and J dropped 0 bases, with 12 bases sitting between them. DNA of the CDR3: TGTGCCAGCAGCCGAAAGGACATTAGCACAGATACGCAGTATTTT. This gives the protein CASSRKDISTDTQYF.

This sequence joins TRBV5-1 and TRBJ2-7; D is uncertain. The germline CDR1 and CDR2 sequences are SGHRS and YFSETQ. CDR3 size: 19 residues. The V gene lost 5 bases and the J gene lost 1 base, with 28 bases spanning the gap. CDR3 amino acids: CASSWAGRHYRYPSYEQYF. In DNA form, the CDR3 reads TGCGCCAGCAGTTGGGCAGGTCGGCATTACAGATATCCTTCCTACGAGCAGTACTTC.

The chain combines TRBV5-1 with TRBJ2-2; 8 bases line up with TRBD1. The CDR3 has 16 residues. V lost 4 bases and J lost 2; bases outside the gene matches: 7. Germline CDR1 and CDR2: SGHRS and YFSETQ. The CDR3 DNA is TGCGCCAGCAGCCTTCGGGCAGGGGGCAACACCGGGGAGCTGTTTTTT. This sequence encodes CASSLRAGGNTGELFF.

The V and J genes are TRBV14 and TRBJ1-4, with 9 bases identical to TRBD1. The CDR3 is 14 residues long. Germline assignment: CDR1 SGHDN and CDR2 FVKESK. The trim removed 6 bases at V and 5 bases at J, leaving 4 bases unmatched. CDR3 nucleotide sequence: TGTGCCAGCAGACGGACAGGGGAGAATGAAAAACTGTTTTTT. Amino acid sequence: CASRRTGENEKLFF. The full variable domain, with the rest looked up from reference TRBV14 and TRBJ1-4, is EAGVTQFPSHSVIEKGQTVTLRCDPISGHDNLYWYRRVMGKEIKFLLHFVKESKQDESGMPNNRFLAERTGGTYSTLKVQPAELEDSGVYFCASRRTGENEKLFFGSGTQLSVL.

The chain links TRBV6-5 to TRBJ2-7; D is unresolved. The germline gives CDR1 MNHEY, CDR2 SVGAGI. This CDR3 has 13 amino acids. The V and J ends lost 0 bases and 6 bases respectively, with 9 bases between them. As DNA, the CDR3 is TGTGCCAGCAGTTACTCTTCCAGGCTCGAGCAGTACTTC. It translates to CASSYSSRLEQYF.

In its sample, this clone was seen a few times. The J gene is TRBJ2-5, the V gene TRBV4-2, with TRBD2 matching over 9 bases. V was clipped by 6 bases and J by 2 bases; unmatched bases: 7. The CDR3 consists of 15 residues. Germline lookup yields CDR1 LGHNA and CDR2 YNFKEQ. Written as DNA, the CDR3 is TGTGCCAGCAGAGATTCGGCGGGGGGGCAAGAGACCCAGTACTTC. This encodes CASRDSAGGQETQYF.

CDR3 sequence reads: CASSPASSGRSYNEQFF. CDR3 sequence (DNA): TGTGCCAGCTCTCCGGCCTCTAGCGGGAGATCCTACAATGAGCAGTTCTTC. The chain couples TRBV18 to TRBJ2-1, with 10 bases fitting TRBD2. The CDR3 runs 17 residues. V shed 6 bases and J 1 base; nucleotides not matched to a gene: 9. In germline, CDR1 is KGHSH, CDR2 LQKENI.

The chain is built from TRBV7-8 and TRBJ1-4, with TRBD1 identical over 8 bases. Germline CDR1 reads SGHVS; CDR2 reads FQNEAQ. V lost 4 bases to trimming and J lost 5 bases; unmatched junction nucleotides: 9. CDR3 length: 16 residues. The CDR3 DNA reads as TGTGCCAGCAGCTACTATGGACAGGGATTGAATGAAAAACTGTTTTTT. Translation gives CASSYYGQGLNEKLFF.

This clone has a handful of counts. V and J are TRBV6-6 and TRBJ1-3; D possibly corresponds to TRBD1 (6 bases). Germline assignment: CDR1 MNHNY and CDR2 SVGAGI (reference sequence). This CDR3 contains 16 residues. The V and J ends lost 2 bases and 0 bases respectively, with 11 bases between them. CDR3 in amino acids: CASSYLDSSSGNTIYF. CDR3 in DNA: TGTGCCAGCAGTTACCTGGACAGTTCCTCTGGAAACACCATATATTTT.

This clone came up once. V gene TRBV28 combines with J gene TRBJ1-2; TRBD1 matches at 9 bases. CDR1 is MDHEN and CDR2 is SYDVKM in the germline V gene. Losses at the gene ends were 6 bases for V and 6 bases for J; bases not matched to a gene: 20. The CDR3 is 18 amino acids. Here the CDR3 reads CASSRPGTGFYSDDGYTF. CDR3 DNA sequence: TGTGCCAGCAGCCGACCCGGGACAGGGTTCTACTCGGATGATGGCTACACCTTC.

This chain links TRBV9 with TRBJ2-3; 7 nucleotides line up with TRBD2. Germline V CDR1 and CDR2: SGDLS, YYNGEE. The CDR3 length is 15 residues. V lost 3 bases and J lost 2; bases outside the gene matches: 6. CDR3 coding DNA: TGTGCCAGCAGCGGTAGCGGGCGATACACAGATACGCAGTATTTT. Protein: CASSGSGRYTDTQYF.

The count of this clone is one. V gene TRBV19 combines with J gene TRBJ2-2, with 8 positions matching TRBD1. V was pared by 7 bases and J by 3 bases, with 4 bases of the junction left unmatched. Germline-derived CDR1 and CDR2 are LNHDA and SQIVND (reference sequence). The CDR3 has 14 amino acids. The CDR3 spells CASKPGQDTGELFF. DNA for the CDR3: TGTGCCAGTAAGCCGGGACAGGACACCGGGGAGCTGTTTTTT.

This rearrangement joins TRBV25-1 to TRBJ1-5, with D uncertain. The CDR3 is 14 residues long. Per germline, CDR1 MGHDK and CDR2 SYGVNS. V dropped 3 bases and J dropped 0 bases, with 6 bases sitting between them. The CDR3 spells CASSDEVSNQPQHF. CDR3 coding DNA: TGTGCCAGCAGTGATGAGGTTAGCAATCAGCCCCAGCATTTT.